The 31 T cell receptor beta chains reported below all come from one sample, sequenced in a study of response to subunit inactivated influenza vaccine. One entry per CDR3 protein, called by TCRdb with MiXCR from the RT-PCR reads. Here the sample spans about 700,000 distinct CDR3 sequences, 11% to 15% being singletons. The sample here was PBMCs from blood, taken less than 15 days before vaccination. The source of these receptors is a man aged 50 or older who received an inactivated influenza vaccine.

This clonotype has only a few counts. J is TRBJ1-4 and V is TRBV3-1; 10 nucleotides align to TRBD1. This CDR3 contains 14 residues. In germline, CDR1 is LGHDT, CDR2 YNNKEL (reference sequence). Unmatched junction bases numbered 7, after V lost 4 bases and J lost 11 bases. The CDR3 DNA sequence: TGTGCCAGCAGCCCTGCGGGACAGGGGTGGAAACTGTTTTTT. Its protein is CASSPAGQGWKLFF.

This clonotype was counted ten times or more. V gene TRBV11-2 combines with J gene TRBJ1-6; TRBD1 might be the D (6 bases). CDR1 and CDR2 (germline): SGHAT, FQNNGV. CDR3 length equals 17 residues. Trimming removed 1 base at V and 4 bases at J, with 14 bases between. Here the CDR3 DNA reads TGTGCCAGCAGCTTAGCCGCAGGGAGGGGGTATAATTCACCCCTCCACTTT. Its translation: CASSLAAGRGYNSPLHF.

The J gene is TRBJ2-1, the V gene TRBV2; 7 positions match TRBD2. Trimming took 2 bases from V and 8 from J; bases not matched to a gene: 12. The CDR3 is made up of 16 amino acids. Per the germline V gene, CDR1 is SNHLY and CDR2 is FYNNEI. The CDR3 DNA sequence: TGTGCCAGCAGTGAAATCGGCGGGAGTCAGTGGGATGAGCAGTTCTTC. Translating gives CASSEIGGSQWDEQFF.

The CDR3 sequence is CSASKRRATGEQYF. In DNA form, the CDR3 reads TGCAGTGCTAGTAAGAGGCGGGCCACTGGCGAGCAGTACTTC. This chain connects TRBV20-1 to TRBJ2-7; D perhaps matches TRBD2 (5 bases). The CDR3 contains 14 residues. CDR1 is DFQATT and CDR2 is SNEGSKA in the germline V gene (reference sequence). The V end was cut by 3 bases, the J end by 6 bases, with 18 bases between.

The J gene is TRBJ1-1, the V gene TRBV30; no reliable D call. V was shortened by 0 bases and J by 8 bases, with 13 bases between the two germline ends. This CDR3 has 13 residues. CDR1 is GTSNPN, CDR2 SVGIG, per germline (reference sequence). The CDR3 protein is CAWSVRPSQEAFF. In nucleotides, the CDR3 is TGTGCCTGGAGTGTAAGGCCTTCACAGGAAGCTTTCTTT.

CDR3 loop: CASSPLQGSNEQFF. The CDR3 bases are TGTGCCAGCTCACCCTTACAGGGGAGCAATGAGCAGTTCTTC. The chain couples TRBV18 to TRBJ2-1; 7 nucleotides align to TRBD1. The CDR3 extends over 14 amino acids. V lost 3 bases, J lost 6 bases, and 5 bases stayed unmatched. Germline V CDR1 and CDR2: KGHSH, LQKENI.

This clonotype has only a few counts. This sequence joins TRBV12-3 or TRBV12-4 and TRBJ1-3, with D possibly matching TRBD1 (5 bases). V was trimmed by 6 bases and J by 0 bases, leaving 12 bases between them. The CDR3 is 15 residues long. The CDR3 loop reads CASSLYGGSGNTIYF. In DNA, the CDR3 is TGTGCCAGCAGCTTATACGGGGGCTCTGGAAACACCATATATTTT.

The table lists this clonotype with a few counts. The chain recombines TRBV15 with TRBJ2-5; no firm D call. Germline lookup yields CDR1 LNHNV and CDR2 YYDKDF (reference sequence). This CDR3 has 14 amino acids. With 2 bases removed from V and 4 bases from J, the gap between germline ends came to 11 bases. CDR3 sequence: CATSRPQAGETQYF. In DNA, the CDR3 is TGTGCCACCAGCAGACCTCAGGCAGGAGAGACCCAGTACTTC.

This clonotype was counted ten times or more. V and J are TRBV9 and TRBJ2-1; no clear D gene. Trimming stripped 0 bases from V and 10 bases from J, with 8 bases between. This CDR3 has 12 residues. Germline loops: CDR1 SGDLS, CDR2 YYNGEE. The CDR3 is CASSVELTEQFF. The CDR3 region has the DNA TGTGCCAGCAGCGTAGAACTTACCGAGCAGTTCTTC.

The rearrangement links TRBV20-1 to TRBJ2-7, with TRBD2 matching 13 bases. Germline V gene sequence: CDR1 DFQATT, CDR2 SNEGSKA (reference sequence). This CDR3 is 14 amino acids long. With 5 bases clipped from V and 3 bases from J, the junction kept 4 bases outside the gene matches. The chain's CDR3 is CSAHGLAGVYEQYF. CDR3 coding DNA: TGCAGTGCTCACGGACTAGCGGGAGTCTACGAGCAGTACTTC.

The V call is TRBV4-2, the J call TRBJ2-5, with D possibly TRBD1 on 5 matching bases. V dropped 3 bases and J dropped 2 bases, with 16 bases sitting between them. The CDR3 sequence is 16 residues long. CDR1 is LGHNA, CDR2 YNFKEQ, per germline. The CDR3 reads CASSHSGRAIQETQYF. CDR3 nucleotides: TGTGCCAGCAGCCATTCAGGCAGGGCTATACAAGAGACCCAGTACTTC.

V usage is TRBV19 and J usage is TRBJ1-1; D gene unclear. Deletions cut 9 bases from V and 3 bases from J, with 8 bases between. This CDR3 contains 11 residues. Germline V gene sequence: CDR1 LNHDA, CDR2 SQIVND (reference sequence). The CDR3 sequence is CASPGYTEAFF. DNA of the CDR3: TGTGCCAGCCCCGGGTACACTGAAGCTTTCTTT.

This clonotype has just a few counts. This chain joins TRBV20-1 and TRBJ1-1; a weak D match, TRBD1 (5 bases). Trimming took off 3 bases at V and 6 bases at J, with 17 bases between the two ends. CDR3 length: 14 amino acids. CDR1 and CDR2 from the germline V gene are DFQATT and SNEGSKA (reference sequence). CDR3 residues: CSARGGASNSEAFF. For the CDR3, the DNA is TGCAGTGCTAGGGGTGGGGCTTCCAACTCTGAAGCTTTCTTT.

This chain uses TRBV29-1 with TRBJ2-7; D is perhaps TRBD2 (6 bases). The CDR3 runs 13 residues. The germline V and J ends were trimmed by 1 base and 1 base, with 8 bases remaining between them. Per the germline V gene, CDR1 is SQVTM and CDR2 is ANQGSEA. DNA for the CDR3: TGCAGCGTTGAAGTAGGGACTTCCTACGAGCAGTACTTC. This gives the protein CSVEVGTSYEQYF.

The rearrangement uses TRBV20-1 and TRBJ2-3, with D possibly being TRBD2 (5 bases). The germline V gene has CDR1 DFQATT and CDR2 SNEGSKA (reference sequence). This CDR3 has 14 residues. Trimming cost V 3 bases and J 6 bases, with 16 bases left between them. This chain's CDR3 is CSARAEPPGDTQYF. DNA for the CDR3: TGCAGTGCTAGGGCGGAGCCCCCGGGGGATACGCAGTATTTT.

The gene calls are TRBV19 and TRBJ2-1, with 10 positions matching TRBD2. The CDR3 sequence is 14 residues long. CDR1 is LNHDA and CDR2 is SQIVND in the germline V gene (reference sequence). Trimming cost V 4 bases and J 7 bases; bases outside gene matches: 4. CDR3 in DNA: TGTGCCAGTAGTACTAGCGGGAGTCTTAATGAGCAGTTCTTC. This codes for CASSTSGSLNEQFF.

This clonotype was seen at least ten times. This chain joins TRBV4-3 and TRBJ2-2; D is unresolved. Trimming left V 1 base short and J 0 bases short, with 6 bases between. Germline V gene data show CDR1 as LGHNA and CDR2 as YSLEER. CDR3 length: 15 residues. The CDR3 coding sequence is TGCGCCAGCAGCCAAGCGGGTTCGAACACCGGGGAGCTGTTTTTT. This translates into CASSQAGSNTGELFF.

The chain uses TRBV29-1 and TRBJ2-5; TRBD1 matches at 9 bases. From germline, CDR1 is SQVTM and CDR2 ANQGSEA. CDR3 size: 16 residues. J lost 4 bases, V lost 0 bases, and 9 bases had no gene match. CDR3 in DNA: TGCAGCGTTGAAGATTTCAACAGGGGGCTTTTAGAGACCCAGTACTTC. Its protein is CSVEDFNRGLLETQYF.

V usage is TRBV6-1 and J usage is TRBJ2-5; the match to TRBD2 covers 7 bases. The V gene end was trimmed by 0 bases and the J gene end by 3 bases; junction bases not matched to a gene: 10. Germline assignment: CDR1 MNHNS and CDR2 SASEGT. This CDR3 has 17 residues. CDR3 nucleotide sequence: TGTGCCAGCAGTGAAGCTCCCCCGGGACTACTCAAAGAGACCCAGTACTTC. Translation: CASSEAPPGLLKETQYF.

This clonotype was counted a few times. This sequence joins TRBV28 and TRBJ2-3, with D uncertain. V was cut by 5 bases and J by 0 bases, with 15 bases left in between. The CDR3 extends over 16 amino acids. In germline, CDR1 is MDHEN, CDR2 SYDVKM. CDR3 amino acids: CASSPRLASSTDTQYF. The CDR3 coding sequence is TGTGCCAGCAGTCCCCGACTCGCTTCTAGCACAGATACGCAGTATTTT.

This clonotype appeared a few times. This sequence joins TRBV27 and TRBJ2-2; tentative D call: TRBD1 (6 bases). The CDR3 has 17 residues. Germline V gives CDR1 MNHEY, CDR2 SMNVEV (reference sequence). Deletions cut 3 bases from V and 4 bases from J, with 18 bases between. The CDR3 protein is CASSFLTGNWGTGELFF. DNA for the CDR3: TGTGCCAGCAGTTTCTTAACAGGGAATTGGGGCACCGGGGAGCTGTTTTTT.

Here the CDR3 DNA reads TGTGCCAGCAGTTTAGTGGGTGGGCTCGGCTACGAGCAGTACTTC. Protein product: CASSLVGGLGYEQYF. The rearrangement links TRBV28 to TRBJ2-7; D unclear. CDR3 size: 15 residues. The V end was cut by 2 bases, the J end by 3 bases, with 14 bases between. Germline V CDR1 and CDR2: MDHEN, SYDVKM.

This chain links TRBV6-2 or TRBV6-3 with TRBJ2-7; D is unresolved. The CDR3 spans 12 residues. Trimming took off 4 bases at V and 3 bases at J, with 7 bases between the two ends. Germline V gene sequence: CDR1 MNHEY, CDR2 SVGEGT. CDR3 sequence: CASSSSVYEQYF. The CDR3 coding sequence is TGTGCCAGCAGTTCCTCAGTCTACGAGCAGTACTTC.

The rearrangement uses TRBV7-9 and TRBJ2-3; D may match TRBD1 or TRBD2 (5 bases each). V was shortened by 0 bases and J by 3 bases, with 16 bases between the two germline ends. The length of the CDR3 is 17 residues. Germline V CDR1 and CDR2: SEHNR, FQNEAQ (reference sequence). The CDR3 nucleotides read TGTGCCAGCAGCTTAGCGAACGGGGCAGAGAGGACAGATACGCAGTATTTT. Its translation is CASSLANGAERTDTQYF.

This sequence joins TRBV10-2 and TRBJ1-2; D gene ambiguous. The CDR3 contains 15 residues. The germline V gene has CDR1 WSHSY and CDR2 SAAADI. V was pared by 1 base and J by 6 bases, with 15 bases between. The CDR3: CASSEWLRKLHGYTF. The CDR3 nucleotides read TGCGCCAGCAGTGAGTGGCTTCGGAAATTACATGGCTACACCTTC.

The table lists this clonotype with many counts. The CDR3 DNA is TGTGCCAGCAGCGTAGAGGGCCTTAACACTGAAGCTTTCTTT. Translated: CASSVEGLNTEAFF. The chain combines TRBV9 with TRBJ1-1; no clear D gene. Germline assignment: CDR1 SGDLS and CDR2 YYNGEE. The CDR3 has 14 residues. The V and J ends lost 0 bases and 2 bases respectively, with 8 bases between them.

This clonotype has just a few counts. The chain combines TRBV20-1 with TRBJ2-7; 8 bases are shared with TRBD2. From germline, CDR1 is DFQATT and CDR2 SNEGSKA (reference sequence). The CDR3 covers 13 residues. V was pared by 5 bases and J by 4 bases, with 7 bases of the junction left unmatched. Here the CDR3 DNA reads TGCAGTGCTCGGAGCGGGAGTGTGTACGAGCAGTACTTC. It encodes CSARSGSVYEQYF.

This sequence joins TRBV7-7 and TRBJ2-1, with a possible D match to TRBD1 (5 bases). In germline, CDR1 is SSHAT, CDR2 FNYEAQ (reference sequence). V gave up 5 bases and J gave up 5 bases, with 13 bases separating them. The CDR3 contains 14 residues. Written as DNA, the CDR3 is TGTGCCAGCAGCGTTTCAGGGATCAACAATGAGCAGTTCTTC. It yields the protein CASSVSGINNEQFF. Full variable domain (remainder filled in from reference TRBV7-7 and TRBJ2-1): GAGVSQSPRYKVTKRGQDVTLRCDPISSHATLYWYQQALGQGPEFLTYFNYEAQPDKSGLPSDRFSAERPEGSISTLTIQRTEQRDSAMYRCASSVSGINNEQFFGPGTRLTVL.

The chain has TRBV10-3 and TRBJ2-1, with TRBD2 identical over 9 bases. The CDR3 runs 16 residues. Per germline, CDR1 ENHRY and CDR2 SYGVKD. The J segment lost 6 bases and the V segment lost 3 bases, leaving 9 bases of the junction unmatched. This CDR3 is CAISDRRLAGTNEQFF. CDR3 in DNA: TGTGCCATCAGTGATCGACGGCTAGCGGGAACCAATGAGCAGTTCTTC.

The CDR3 is CSAFRDTPQETQYF. The CDR3 nucleotides read TGCAGTGCTTTCCGGGACACCCCGCAAGAGACCCAGTACTTC. The chain links TRBV20-1 to TRBJ2-5; TRBD1 is a possible D gene (6 bases). CDR3 length: 14 amino acids. The V gene's germline CDR1 is DFQATT and CDR2 SNEGSKA (reference sequence). Trimming removed 5 bases from V and 2 bases from J, with 15 bases in between.

The chain is built from TRBV30 and TRBJ2-7; TRBD2 agrees at 7 bases. Unmatched junction bases numbered 3, after V lost 0 bases and J lost 1 base. The CDR3 covers 14 residues. The germline V gene has CDR1 GTSNPN and CDR2 SVGIG (reference sequence). CDR3 in DNA: TGTGCCTGGAGTGTAGAAGCGGGATCCTACGAGCAGTACTTC. The encoded protein is CAWSVEAGSYEQYF.